The rows below give T cell receptor beta chains drawn from one sample of a study of T cell responses to AZD1222 COVID-19 vaccine. Sequencing was performed with immunoSEQ multiplex PCR; in TCRdb, only in-frame clones are kept and a portion is missing. The sample includes 130,000 or so clones, roughly nine tenths of them seen just once. This sample comprised peripheral blood, obtained on day 0 of AZD1222 vaccination. Every receptor here comes from an adult in good health. CDR3s include the opening cysteine and the closing phenylalanine or tryptophan. Fields, in order: D gene, J gene, clone size, CDR3 length, V gene, CDR3 protein, CDR3 DNA. A D gene is named only where the DNA matches it firmly. Size is omitted from some rows. Given values are once, few, many or a class for expanded clones.

D: -; J: TRBJ1-5; size: -; length: 15; V: TRBV6-2/TRBV6-3; CDR3: CASRPQGWSNQPQHF; DNA: TGTGCCAGCAGACCTCAGGGATGGAGCAATCAGCCCCAGCATTTT
D: -; J: TRBJ2-7; size: -; length: 16; V: TRBV28; CDR3: CASSTPGAAYTYEQYF; DNA: TGTGCCAGCAGCACACCAGGGGCCGCGTACACCTACGAGCAGTACTTC
D: -; J: TRBJ1-2; size: -; length: 13; V: TRBV27; CDR3: CASSFEGARGYTF; DNA: TGTGCCAGCAGTTTTGAAGGGGCGCGAGGCTACACCTTC
D: -; J: TRBJ1-2; size: once; length: 15; V: TRBV7-9; CDR3: CASSPKGGSNYGYTF; DNA: TGTGCCAGCAGCCCTAAGGGGGGGAGTAACTATGGCTACACCTTC
D: TRBD2; J: TRBJ2-5; size: -; length: 16; V: TRBV7-9; CDR3: CASSLGLAGGEETQYF; DNA: TGTGCCAGCAGCTTGGGACTAGCGGGGGGAGAAGAGACCCAGTACTTC
D: TRBD1; J: TRBJ1-6; size: -; length: 15; V: TRBV6-6; CDR3: CASSLQGADNSPLHF; DNA: TGTGCCAGCAGCCTACAGGGGGCCGATAATTCACCCCTCCACTTT
D: -; J: TRBJ2-6; size: -; length: 17; V: TRBV5-5; CDR3: CASSFFGGDPGANVLTF; DNA: TGTGCCAGCAGCTTCTTCGGAGGGGACCCTGGGGCCAACGTCCTGACTTTC
D: -; J: TRBJ1-6; size: -; length: 13; V: TRBV30; CDR3: CAWSSGPNSPLHF; DNA: TGTGCCTGGAGTTCAGGCCCCAATTCACCCCTCCACTTT
D: -; J: TRBJ1-5; size: -; length: 15; V: TRBV15; CDR3: CATSRDRGREQPQHF; DNA: TGTGCCACCAGCAGAGATAGGGGCAGGGAGCAGCCCCAGCATTTT
D: TRBD1; J: TRBJ1-4; size: once; length: 15; V: TRBV15; CDR3: CATRRTGVTNEKLFF; DNA: TGTGCCACCAGAAGGACAGGGGTAACTAATGAAAAACTGTTTTTT
D: -; J: TRBJ1-6; size: -; length: 13; V: TRBV9; CDR3: CASSARQESPLHF; DNA: TGTGCCAGCAGCGCCCGACAGGAGTCACCCCTCCACTTT
D: -; J: TRBJ2-1; size: -; length: 11; V: TRBV15; CDR3: CATSREIEQFF; DNA: TGTGCCACCAGCAGAGAGATTGAGCAGTTCTTC
D: -; J: TRBJ2-6; size: -; length: 15; V: TRBV2; CDR3: CASSPHLSGANVLTF; DNA: TGTGCCAGCAGTCCACACCTCTCTGGGGCCAACGTCCTGACTTTC
D: -; J: TRBJ1-3; size: -; length: 15; V: TRBV6-1; CDR3: CASSDTSNSGNTIYF; DNA: TGTGCCAGCAGTGACACCTCGAACTCTGGAAACACCATATATTTT
D: -; J: TRBJ1-1; size: -; length: 16; V: TRBV3-1/TRBV3-2; CDR3: CASSQDRAGGWTEAFF; DNA: TGTGCCAGCAGCCAAGACCGGGCGGGGGGATGGACTGAAGCTTTCTTT
D: TRBD1; J: TRBJ1-3; size: -; length: 15; V: TRBV15; CDR3: CATSRDRGPENTIYF; DNA: TGTGCCACCAGCAGGGACAGGGGGCCTGAAAACACCATATATTTT
D: TRBD2; J: TRBJ2-7; size: -; length: 19; V: TRBV18; CDR3: CASSPWDLAGEGSSYEQYF; DNA: TGTGCCAGCTCACCGTGGGACTTAGCGGGGGAGGGAAGCTCCTACGAGCAGTACTTC
D: TRBD1; J: TRBJ2-7; size: -; length: 12; V: TRBV7-9; CDR3: CASSPTGGEQYF; DNA: TGTGCCAGCAGTCCGACAGGGGGCGAGCAGTACTTC
D: -; J: TRBJ1-4; size: -; length: 15; V: TRBV7-9; CDR3: CASSLAGASWRKLFF; DNA: TGTGCCAGCAGCTTAGCGGGGGCCTCTTGGAGAAAACTGTTTTTT
D: -; J: TRBJ1-5; size: -; length: 15; V: TRBV18; CDR3: CASSRGAVSNQPQHF; DNA: TGTGCCAGCTCCCGAGGGGCAGTTAGCAATCAGCCCCAGCATTTT
D: TRBD1; J: TRBJ2-1; size: -; length: 15; V: TRBV11-2; CDR3: CASTFGTGPYNEQFF; DNA: TGTGCCAGCACCTTCGGGACAGGGCCCTACAATGAGCAGTTCTTC
D: -; J: TRBJ1-2; size: -; length: 13; V: TRBV7-2; CDR3: CASRVPQGYGYTF; DNA: TGTGCCAGCAGGGTACCACAGGGCTATGGCTACACCTTC
D: -; J: TRBJ2-2; size: -; length: 14; V: TRBV6-2/TRBV6-3; CDR3: CASSYFGGRGELFF; DNA: TGTGCCAGCAGTTACTTCGGGGGCCGCGGGGAGCTGTTTTTT
D: -; J: TRBJ1-1; size: -; length: 13; V: TRBV19; CDR3: CASSITVNTEAFF; DNA: TGTGCCAGTAGTATCACAGTGAACACTGAAGCTTTCTTT
D: -; J: TRBJ1-2; size: -; length: 13; V: TRBV30; CDR3: CAWSVGTNYGYTF; DNA: TGTGCCTGGAGTGTTGGGACTAACTATGGCTACACCTTC